The 27 T cell receptor beta chains given below trace back to one sample, sequenced in a study of vaccination and CD4 T cells after COVID-19. Described treatment: roughly nine-day PBMC culture with coronavirus spike peptide pools or control peptides (ViraFEST assay). Antigen specificity for these receptors is unknown. With the Oncomine TCR Beta short-read assay, DNA from cultured CD4+ T cells was sequenced. Each CDR3 protein gets one entry after TCRdb re-called the PCR reads with MiXCR. Here the sample spans some 14,000 distinct CDR3 sequences, 45% to 55% being singletons. Sequencing input: CD4+ T cells from blood, cultured in vitro. All receptors come from a human donor who had recovered from COVID-19.

The chain is built from TRBV5-6 and TRBJ2-7; 7 bases are a match to TRBD2. J lost 4 bases, V lost 0 bases, and 10 bases had no gene match. Germline loops: CDR1 SGHDT, CDR2 YYEEEE. The CDR3 runs 16 residues. The CDR3 loop reads CASSLGPTAGDYEQYF. CDR3 sequence (DNA): TGTGCCAGCAGCTTGGGTCCCACGGCGGGAGATTACGAGCAGTACTTC.

Of note for this clonotype: Sequence at one end of the junction differs from germline and may be a read error. The chain joins TRBV7-6 to TRBJ2-1; D might be TRBD2 (6 bases). The length of the CDR3 is 14 residues. In germline, CDR1 is SGHVS, CDR2 FNYEAQ. Here the CDR3 DNA reads TGTGCTAGCAGCTTAGGCGGGAATCTAGATGAGCAGTTCTTC. Translated: CASSLGGNLDEQFF.

The chain combines TRBV11-2 with TRBJ1-4; no definite D call. The germline CDR1 and CDR2 sequences are SGHAT and FQNNGV. V dropped 1 base and J dropped 3 bases, with 3 bases sitting between them. The CDR3 length is 13 residues. CDR3: CASSLGPNEKLFF. The CDR3 nucleotides are TGTGCCAGCAGCTTAGGCCCTAATGAAAAACTGTTTTTT.

This clonotype has just a few counts. The CDR3 sequence is CASSSLAGAYNEQFF. The CDR3 nucleotides read TGTGCCAGCAGCTCACTAGCGGGAGCTTACAATGAGCAGTTCTTC. V gene TRBV11-2 combines with J gene TRBJ2-1; 11 bases line up with TRBD2. The CDR3 extends over 15 amino acids. The V segment lost 4 bases and the J segment 4 bases; nucleotides outside the gene matches: 3. Looked up from germline, CDR1 is SGHAT and CDR2 is FQNNGV.

The chain joins TRBV2 to TRBJ1-2; TRBD1 matches at 9 bases. The J segment lost 6 bases and the V segment lost 3 bases, leaving 5 bases of the junction unmatched. The CDR3 has 14 amino acids. The germline V gene has CDR1 SNHLY and CDR2 FYNNEI. The CDR3 region has the DNA TGTGCCAGCAGTGAGACGGGACAGGGTGATGGCTACACCTTC. It specifies CASSETGQGDGYTF. Based on the CDR3 plus reference TRBV2 and TRBJ1-2, the full variable domain is EPEVTQTPSHQVTQMGQEVILRCVPISNHLYFYWYRQILGQKVEFLVSFYNNEISEKSEIFDDQFSVERPDGSNFTLKIRSTKLEDSAMYFCASSETGQGDGYTFGSGTRLTVV.

V usage is TRBV5-1 and J usage is TRBJ2-3; D is possibly TRBD2 (5 bases). The CDR3 runs 13 residues. Germline values: CDR1 SGHRS, CDR2 YFSETQ. The V end lost 4 bases, the J end lost 5 bases, and 11 bases lay between the germline ends. The CDR3 region has the DNA TGCGCCAGCAGCCGCAACGCGGGAGATACGCAGTATTTT. This codes for CASSRNAGDTQYF. The full variable domain, rest sourced from reference TRBV5-1 and TRBJ2-3, is KAGVTQTPRYLIKTRGQQVTLSCSPISGHRSVSWYQQTPGQGLQFLFEYFSETQRNKGNFPGRFSGRQFSNSRSEMNVSTLELGDSALYLCASSRNAGDTQYFGPGTRLTVL.

This clonotype was picked up a small number of times. The chain links TRBV11-1 to TRBJ2-5; D gene uncertain. V lost 1 base, J lost 2 bases, and 8 bases lay in between. The CDR3 is 14 amino acids. Germline CDR1 SGHAT, CDR2 FQDESV (reference sequence). CDR3 loop: CASSLGGKQETQYF. CDR3 nucleotide sequence: TGTGCCAGCAGCTTAGGTGGGAAACAAGAGACCCAGTACTTC. Looking up the rest from reference TRBV11-1 and TRBJ2-5 gives the full variable domain: EAEVAQSPRYKITEKSQAVAFWCDPISGHATLYWYRQILGQGPELLVQFQDESVVDDSQLPKDRFSAERLKGVDSTLKIQPAELGDSAMYLCASSLGGKQETQYFGPGTRLLVL.

The chain links TRBV10-1 to TRBJ2-2; D is uncertain. This CDR3 has 13 residues. V was shortened by 0 bases and J by 5 bases, with 4 bases between the two germline ends. Per the germline V gene, CDR1 is WNHNN and CDR2 is SYGVQD (reference sequence). The CDR3 sequence is CASSESGTGELFF. CDR3 DNA sequence: TGCGCCAGCAGTGAGTCTGGGACCGGGGAGCTGTTTTTT.

The chain couples TRBV7-7 to TRBJ2-3; D is unresolved. CDR3 length: 13 amino acids. The V end was cut by 0 bases, the J end by 2 bases, with 3 bases between. Per the germline V gene, CDR1 is SSHAT and CDR2 is FNYEAQ (reference sequence). The CDR3 coding sequence is TGTGCCAGCAGCTTAGCGGACACAGATACGCAGTATTTT. It translates to CASSLADTDTQYF.

The chain combines TRBV2 with TRBJ2-7, with 10 bases that match TRBD1. The V segment lost 10 bases and the J segment 5 bases; nucleotides outside the gene matches: 20. The CDR3 length is 17 residues. The germline gives CDR1 SNHLY, CDR2 FYNNEI. CDR3 coding DNA: TGTGCCACCAGCCCCCGGGACAGGGGTAGGTCTAGTCACGAGCAGTACTTC. It yields the protein CATSPRDRGRSSHEQYF.

This clonotype came up a few times. This chain connects TRBV27 to TRBJ2-3, with 7 bases that match TRBD1. After removal of 7 bases from V and 6 bases from J, the junction contained 10 bases not matched to a gene. The V gene's germline CDR1 is MNHEY and CDR2 SMNVEV (reference sequence). The CDR3 has 14 amino acids. CDR3 loop: CASNGRGRRDTQYF. The CDR3 DNA reads TGTGCCAGCAATGGTAGGGGGCGCAGGGATACGCAGTATTTT.

The chain has TRBV20-1 and TRBJ2-7, with 11 bases lining up with TRBD2. V gave up 4 bases and J gave up 0 bases; unmatched junction bases: 8. CDR1 DFQATT and CDR2 SNEGSKA come from the germline V gene (reference sequence). The CDR3 has 16 residues. For the CDR3, the DNA is TGCAGTGCTAACCCAACTAGCGGGAGAAGCTCCTACGAGCAGTACTTC. It encodes CSANPTSGRSSYEQYF.

The chain carries TRBV27 and TRBJ2-2, with TRBD2 matching 7 bases. The CDR3 is made up of 16 amino acids. V dropped 11 bases and J dropped 4; count of bases not matched to a gene: 16. Germline CDR1 is MNHEY and CDR2 is SMNVEV (reference sequence). The CDR3 region has the DNA TGTGCCTCCGGTGGGGGGGTAGGTGTGGGCACCGGGGAGCTGTTTTTT. It specifies CASGGGVGVGTGELFF.

This chain links TRBV7-2 with TRBJ2-1; tentatively, D is TRBD1 (5 bases). V shed 2 bases and J shed 0 bases, with 8 bases lying between them. This CDR3 comprises 15 residues. Per germline, CDR1 SGHTA and CDR2 FQGNSA. CDR3 in amino acids: CASSLRQSSYNEQFF. CDR3 nucleotide sequence: TGTGCCAGCAGCTTAAGACAGAGCTCCTACAATGAGCAGTTCTTC. Complete variable domain (other parts from reference TRBV7-2 and TRBJ2-1): GAGVSQSPSNKVTEKGKDVELRCDPISGHTALYWYRQSLGQGLEFLIYFQGNSAPDKSGLPSDRFSAERTGGSVSTLTIQRTQQEDSAVYLCASSLRQSSYNEQFFGPGTRLTVL.

The sample holds a few counts of this clonotype. This chain connects TRBV6-1 to TRBJ1-1, with D tentatively TRBD1 (5 bases). This CDR3 has 13 residues. Looked up from germline, CDR1 is MNHNS and CDR2 is SASEGT. Between the trimmed V and J ends, which lost 7 bases and 5 bases, there was a span of 14 bases. DNA for the CDR3: TGTGCCAGCATCCACCGGGGGAGAACTGAAGCTTTCTTT. Its translation is CASIHRGRTEAFF.

This clonotype was counted a few times. The chain links TRBV20-1 to TRBJ2-5; 7 nucleotides match TRBD2. Trimming cost V 3 bases and J 7 bases; bases outside gene matches: 8. The CDR3 covers 13 residues. CDR1 is DFQATT and CDR2 is SNEGSKA in the germline V gene (reference sequence). The CDR3 DNA is TGCAGTGCTAGTTTTTTTGGGGAGGGGACCCAGTACTTC. Its protein is CSASFFGEGTQYF.

The gene calls are TRBV4-2 and TRBJ2-7; possibly TRBD2 for D (6 bases). The ends were cut back, 4 bases at V and 6 bases at J, with 22 bases in the middle. The germline gives CDR1 LGHNA, CDR2 YNFKEQ. The CDR3 length is 16 residues. CDR3 nucleotides: TGTGCCAGCAGCCGAAAGGTATCCAGGGACTTTTTCGAGCAGTACTTC. This codes for CASSRKVSRDFFEQYF.

In its sample, this clonotype was seen a few times. The genes are TRBV7-9 and TRBJ1-3; TRBD1 is a possible D gene (6 bases). The CDR3 sequence is 15 residues long. The germline V and J ends were trimmed by 5 bases and 3 bases, with 14 bases remaining between them. Germline values: CDR1 SEHNR, CDR2 FQNEAQ (reference sequence). CDR3 coding DNA: TGTGCCAGCAGCCATTCCGGGACAATTGGAAACACCATATATTTT. Translated: CASSHSGTIGNTIYF.

CDR3 in amino acids: CASRAAGTGDNIQYF. CDR3 bases: TGTGCCAGCCGAGCCGCCGGGACAGGGGACAACATTCAGTACTTC. The chain uses TRBV6-1 and TRBJ2-4; 10 positions match TRBD1. CDR3 length: 15 residues. J lost 7 bases, V lost 8 bases, and 11 bases had no gene match. Germline CDR1 MNHNS, CDR2 SASEGT.

This clonotype has a handful of counts. J is TRBJ1-5 and V is TRBV6-2 or TRBV6-3; D remains unclear. V lost 6 bases and J lost 6, with 9 bases in between. Germline CDR1 reads MNHEY; CDR2 reads SVGEGT. The CDR3 extends over 12 amino acids. The DNA of the CDR3 is TGTGCCAGCAGAACCTCGGGTCAGCCCCAGCATTTT. Translated, it gives CASRTSGQPQHF.

V and J are TRBV5-1 and TRBJ2-3; 8 positions agree with TRBD1. CDR1 is SGHRS, CDR2 YFSETQ, per germline. CDR3 length: 16 residues. V lost 4 bases, J lost 2 bases, and 9 bases stayed unmatched. CDR3 sequence reads: CASSAPQGAYTDTQYF. The CDR3 bases are TGCGCCAGCAGCGCCCCCCAGGGGGCCTACACAGATACGCAGTATTTT.

CDR3 sequence reads: CASSLRSTYGYTF. CDR3 bases: TGTGCCAGCAGCTTACGGTCGACATATGGCTACACCTTC. The chain joins TRBV5-4 to TRBJ1-2; D gene uncertain. V lost 2 bases, J lost 5 bases, and 10 bases lay in between. CDR1 SGHNT and CDR2 YYREEE come from the germline V gene (reference sequence). This CDR3 comprises 13 residues.

This sequence joins TRBV4-2 and TRBJ2-2; 12 bases are a match to TRBD2. The CDR3 has 17 residues. Germline V gene sequence: CDR1 LGHNA, CDR2 YNFKEQ. V gave up 1 base and J gave up 1 base; unmatched junction bases: 1. CDR3 DNA sequence: TGTGCCAGCAGCCAAGTGACTAGCGGGAGGAACACCGGGGAGCTGTTTTTT. Translation: CASSQVTSGRNTGELFF.

The chain is built from TRBV7-9 and TRBJ2-7; D remains unclear. The CDR3 runs to 11 residues. V was trimmed by 4 bases and J by 3 bases, leaving 4 bases between them. CDR1 SEHNR and CDR2 FQNEAQ come from the germline V gene (reference sequence). The CDR3 loop reads CASSSRYEQYF. The CDR3 DNA is TGTGCCAGCAGCTCCCGCTACGAGCAGTACTTC.

The chain joins TRBV7-2 to TRBJ1-2, with TRBD1 matching 7 bases. Germline-derived CDR1 and CDR2 are SGHTA and FQGNSA. The CDR3 spans 14 residues. V shed 1 base, J shed 3 bases, and the junction held 2 bases outside the gene matches. The CDR3, as DNA: TGTGCCAGCAGCTTAGACAGGGGCCACTATGGCTACACCTTC. Its protein product is CASSLDRGHYGYTF. The whole variable domain, filled in from reference TRBV7-2 and TRBJ1-2, reads GAGVSQSPSNKVTEKGKDVELRCDPISGHTALYWYRQSLGQGLEFLIYFQGNSAPDKSGLPSDRFSAERTGGSVSTLTIQRTQQEDSAVYLCASSLDRGHYGYTFGSGTRLTVV.

This clonotype occurred once. The J gene is TRBJ1-2, the V gene TRBV30; TRBD1 matches 8 bases. V shed 4 bases, J shed 4 bases, and the junction held 5 bases outside the gene matches. CDR3 length: 13 amino acids. Germline-derived CDR1 and CDR2 are GTSNPN and SVGIG (reference sequence). The CDR3 sequence is CAWTRDRPYGYTF. The CDR3 nucleotides read TGTGCCTGGACGAGGGACAGGCCCTATGGCTACACCTTC.

V usage is TRBV6-1 and J usage is TRBJ2-3; 7 nucleotides align to TRBD2. The trim removed 4 bases at V and 5 bases at J, leaving 6 bases unmatched. Germline CDR1 reads MNHNS; CDR2 reads SASEGT. The CDR3 is 14 amino acids. CDR3 sequence (DNA): TGTGCCAGCAGTGTGGGCGGGAGTAGAGATACGCAGTATTTT. Protein: CASSVGGSRDTQYF.